Below are 3 T cell receptor beta chains sequenced from a single sample in a study of shared clonotypes between healthy human individuals. The repertoire was sequenced with immunoSEQ multiplex PCR; TCRdb's copy has only in-frame clones and lacks some. The sample yields 1.5 million to 2.5 million clones, around 96% seen once. CD45RO-negative CD8 cells positively selected for CCR7 made up the naive population, which excluded terminally differentiated effector memory CD45RA+ cells. The sample was naive CD8+ T cells sorted from blood. These TCRs come from a man younger than 35 in good health.

J is TRBJ1-4 and V is TRBV19; TRBD1 matches at 7 bases. Germline V gene data show CDR1 as LNHDA and CDR2 as SQIVND (reference sequence). This CDR3 comprises 15 residues. The trim removed 5 bases at V and 8 bases at J, leaving 11 bases unmatched. This chain's CDR3 is CASSPGTVVGEKLFF. DNA for the CDR3: TGTGCCAGTAGTCCGGGGACAGTAGTAGGAGAAAAACTGTTTTTT.

Notes on this clone: Within the sample, other DNA sequences also encode this same CDR3. The chain joins TRBV27 to TRBJ2-1; D not certain. The CDR3 runs to 12 residues. The V end lost 5 bases, the J end lost 5 bases, and 7 bases lay between the germline ends. Germline lookup yields CDR1 MNHEY and CDR2 SMNVEV (reference sequence). In DNA, the CDR3 is TGTGCCAGCAGTCTTTCAAACAATGAGCAGTTCTTC. Translated: CASSLSNNEQFF.

This sequence joins TRBV5-4 and TRBJ2-2, with 7 nucleotides matching TRBD2. CDR3 length: 14 amino acids. Germline V gene lookup returns CDR1 SGHNT and CDR2 YYREEE (reference sequence). After removal of 7 bases from V and 4 bases from J, the junction contained 7 bases not matched to a gene. The CDR3 DNA sequence: TGTGCCAGCGGCCGAGCGGGATCCACCGGGGAGCTGTTTTTT. Amino acids: CASGRAGSTGELFF.